Sequencing of this T cell receptor beta chain was carried out in a study of cytomegalovirus exposure and HLA in healthy donors. In the study overall: Out of 170 million or so T cells, an earlier analysis found some 120 million unique TCR beta sequences in total.

The germline V and J ends were trimmed by 3 bases and 5 bases, with 10 bases remaining between them. Germline-derived CDR1 and CDR2 are SGHTA and FQGTGA. This CDR3 has 13 amino acids. PCR used 60 Vbeta primers and 13 Jbeta primers. Here immunoSEQ multiplex PCR was the method, and the copy in TCRdb shows in-frame clones only, minus some. The top ten clones hold roughly 6% of a sample with about 210,000 clones, roughly 80% of them seen once. Points on this clone: The antigen remains undetermined.

Study results and caveats: Highly shared variants forming one cluster were likely a sequencing artifact.

The sequenced material came from PBMCs. The gene calls are TRBV7-3 and TRBJ1-1; D perhaps matches TRBD1 (5 bases). The sequence came from a man in his forties in good health and CMV-seropositive. CDR3 DNA sequence: TGTGCCAGCAGCTTGGGGGGGGGAACTGAAGCTTTCTTT. It yields the protein CASSLGGGTEAFF.